These 11 T cell receptor beta chains share one sample of origin, sequenced in a study of blood T cells in healthy people across ages. With a J-beta primer mix and a sample-barcoded 5' primer, a second PCR ran roughly 6 to 12 cycles. TCRdb re-called the 5' RACE reads with MiXCR, one entry per CDR3 protein. The sample shows roughly 1.4 million distinct CDR3 sequences, roughly 60% of them seen only once. Sequenced input: blood. Receptor source: a young man in good health.

In the case of this clonotype: Its ends do not fully match the called genes, so a read error is possible. The chain links TRBV4-2 to TRBJ2-4, with 14 bases identical to TRBD2. Germline V gives CDR1 LGHNA, CDR2 YNFKEQ. The CDR3 loop spans 17 amino acids. The CDR3 region is CASSQGGTSGGMYIQYF. DNA for the CDR3: TGTGCCAGCAGTCAAGGGGGGACTAGCGGGGGTATGTACATTCAGTACTTC.

The gene calls are TRBV4-1 and TRBJ2-3, with D maybe TRBD1 (5 bases). CDR1 and CDR2 from the germline V gene are MGHRA and YSYEKL. This CDR3 comprises 16 residues. V was shortened by 0 bases and J by 0 bases, with 10 bases between the two germline ends. CDR3 in amino acids: CASSQDGRGSTDTQYF. CDR3 nucleotide sequence: TGCGCCAGCAGCCAAGATGGAAGGGGAAGCACAGATACGCAGTATTTT.

The chain employs TRBV20-1 and TRBJ2-7; the D is unclear. Gene TRBJ2-5 matches the end of the DNA better, so the J call may be wrong. The CDR3 has 14 residues. Germline loops: CDR1 DFQATT, CDR2 SNEGSKA (reference sequence). Here the CDR3 reads CSARVGLFKETQYF. The CDR3 coding sequence is TGCAGTGCTAGAGTAGGGCTGTTCAAAGAGACCCAGTACTTC.

V usage is TRBV7-8 and J usage is TRBJ1-1; 9 bases map to TRBD1. CDR3 length: 16 residues. Germline V gives CDR1 SGHVS, CDR2 FQNEAQ. The ends lost 1 base at V and 6 bases at J; junction bases unmatched: 9. CDR3 protein: CASSLERGQGRPEAFF. The CDR3 DNA reads TGTGCCAGCAGCTTAGAGCGGGGACAGGGAAGACCTGAAGCTTTCTTT.

This clonotype came up a few times. The V call is TRBV27, the J call TRBJ1-5; D is unresolved. This CDR3 has 13 residues. Trimming took off 5 bases at V and 5 bases at J, with 10 bases between the two ends. Germline V CDR1 and CDR2: MNHEY, SMNVEV (reference sequence). The CDR3, as DNA: TGTGCCAGCAGTGAGTTGATTTATCAGCCCCAGCATTTT. It yields the protein CASSELIYQPQHF.

This sequence joins TRBV6-2 or TRBV6-3 and TRBJ2-6; D not resolved. Germline V gene lookup returns CDR1 MNHEY and CDR2 SVGEGT. V was pared by 5 bases and J by 9 bases, with 11 bases between. This CDR3 comprises 13 residues. CDR3 sequence (DNA): TGTGCCAGCAGTCTATTCATAGACAACGTCCTGACTTTC. Translating gives CASSLFIDNVLTF.

The V call is TRBV12-3 or TRBV12-4, the J call TRBJ2-3, with D unclear. V was clipped by 4 bases and J by 0 bases, with 11 bases between them. The CDR3 sequence is 15 residues long. CDR3 coding DNA: TGTGCCAGCAGTTCCTCTTTCGTAAGCACAGATACGCAGTATTTT. This translates into CASSSSFVSTDTQYF.

V and J are TRBV20-1 and TRBJ1-6; 7 bases agree with TRBD1. This CDR3 contains 16 residues. From germline, CDR1 is DFQATT and CDR2 SNEGSKA (reference sequence). V gave up 1 base and J gave up 7 bases; unmatched junction bases: 10. CDR3 nucleotide sequence: TGCAGTGCTAGAGGGGTCACAGGGGCTCGGAATTCACCCCTCCACTTT. It specifies CSARGVTGARNSPLHF.

The CDR3 bases are TGTGCCAGCAGCGATGGTCAGGGGGCGAGGGGCTACACCTTC. Its translation is CASSDGQGARGYTF. The chain joins TRBV25-1 to TRBJ1-2; TRBD1 matches 8 bases. Germline CDR1 MGHDK, CDR2 SYGVNS. The V gene end was trimmed by 6 bases and the J gene end by 8 bases; junction bases not matched to a gene: 11. The CDR3 length is 14 residues.

The chain links TRBV25-1 to TRBJ2-3; the D gene is possibly TRBD2 (7 bases). CDR3 length: 16 amino acids. Germline lookup yields CDR1 MGHDK and CDR2 SYGVNS. Deletions cut 4 bases from V and 8 bases from J, with 22 bases between. The CDR3 loop is CASSVSRGASTVTQYF. CDR3 DNA sequence: TGTGCCAGCAGTGTGTCTCGGGGGGCATCGACCGTTACGCAGTATTTT.

As DNA, the CDR3 is TGTGCCAGCAGTCGACAGTACTCCTACAATGAGCAGTTCTTC. Protein: CASSRQYSYNEQFF. The gene calls are TRBV28 and TRBJ2-1; maybe TRBD1 (5 bases). CDR1 and CDR2 from the germline V gene are MDHEN and SYDVKM. Trimming removed 5 bases at V and 0 bases at J, with 8 bases between. The CDR3 has 14 residues.